The 23 T cell receptor beta chains below were found in one sample sequenced in a study of shared clonotypes between healthy human individuals. Here immunoSEQ multiplex PCR was the method, and the copy in TCRdb shows in-frame clones only, minus some. Found here are about 2.2 million clones, roughly 93% of them singletons; the top ten hold approximately 1.7%. Naive CD8 cells lacked CD45RO, underwent positive selection for CCR7 and left out terminally differentiated effector memory CD45RA+ cells. The material sequenced was naive CD8+ T cells from PBMCs. The receptors shown here come from a man aged 18-30 years in good health. Some clones in this sample may be carry-over from other donors' samples.

The DNA of the CDR3 is TGTGCCAGCAGCTTCGGGAGGACTGAAGCTTTCTTT. It codes for CASSFGRTEAFF. The chain combines TRBV5-5 with TRBJ1-1, with D hard to call. V was shortened by 2 bases and J by 5 bases, with 7 bases between the two germline ends. The CDR3 is made up of 12 amino acids. Germline V gives CDR1 SGHKS, CDR2 YYEKEE (reference sequence).

The rearrangement joins TRBV19 to TRBJ2-1; D is undetermined. Trimming stripped 5 bases from V and 4 bases from J, with 9 bases between. CDR1 and CDR2 (germline): LNHDA, SQIVND (reference sequence). The CDR3 length is 13 residues. The chain's CDR3 is CASSPPGYNEQFF. CDR3 bases: TGTGCCAGTAGTCCCCCCGGATACAATGAGCAGTTCTTC.

The chain is built from TRBV5-8 and TRBJ2-2; D is unresolved. Trimming left V 0 bases short and J 0 bases short, with 6 bases between. Germline V CDR1 and CDR2: SGHTS, YDEGEE. CDR3 length: 15 amino acids. The CDR3 DNA sequence: TGTGCCAGCAGCTTGGCCCCCTCGAACACCGGGGAGCTGTTTTTT. It specifies CASSLAPSNTGELFF. The whole variable domain, filled in from reference TRBV5-8 and TRBJ2-2, reads EAGVTQSPTHLIKTRGQQATLRCSPISGHTSVYWYQQALGLGLQFLLWYDEGEERNRGNFPPRFSGRQFPNYSSELNVNALELEDSALYLCASSLAPSNTGELFFGEGSRLTVL.

The chain has TRBV27 and TRBJ2-7; 7 nucleotides line up with TRBD1. Germline V gene sequence: CDR1 MNHEY, CDR2 SMNVEV (reference sequence). Trimming at V came to 3 bases and at J to 5 bases, leaving 13 bases not matched to a gene. The CDR3 runs to 16 residues. CDR3 sequence: CASSFGRGRVINEQYF. The CDR3 DNA reads TGTGCCAGCAGTTTCGGTAGGGGGCGTGTAATCAACGAGCAGTACTTC.

This clone was picked up a small number of times. The V gene is TRBV13, the J gene TRBJ1-1; 8 bases align to TRBD1. J was trimmed by 6 bases and V by 4 bases; bases with no gene match: 10. The CDR3 length is 15 residues. Germline values: CDR1 PRHDT, CDR2 FYEKMQ (reference sequence). The CDR3 spells CASSSGQGGGAEAFF. The CDR3 nucleotides are TGTGCCAGCAGCTCCGGACAGGGAGGCGGCGCTGAAGCTTTCTTT.

The chain combines TRBV5-6 with TRBJ2-1; 12 bases line up with TRBD2. Germline CDR1 SGHDT, CDR2 YYEEEE. Trimming at V came to 7 bases and at J to 4 bases, leaving 3 bases not matched to a gene. The CDR3 extends over 14 amino acids. CDR3 amino acids: CASLGTSGYNEQFF. DNA for the CDR3: TGTGCCAGCTTAGGGACTAGCGGGTACAATGAGCAGTTCTTC.

About this clone: The same CDR3 also results from other DNA sequences found in this sample. The chain combines TRBV7-9 with TRBJ2-7; D unresolved. V was cut by 1 base and J by 1 base, with 5 bases left in between. Germline CDR1 is SEHNR and CDR2 is FQNEAQ (reference sequence). This CDR3 comprises 13 residues. This CDR3 reads CASSLDSSYEQYF. The DNA for the CDR3 is TGTGCCAGCAGCTTAGACAGTTCCTACGAGCAGTACTTC.

Turning to this clone: This sample includes further DNA sequences coding for the same CDR3. The chain links TRBV27 to TRBJ2-7, with D possibly matching TRBD1 (5 bases). The CDR3 consists of 13 residues. V lost 3 bases to trimming and J lost 2 bases, with 8 bases between them. Germline values: CDR1 MNHEY, CDR2 SMNVEV (reference sequence). The CDR3, as DNA: TGTGCCAGCAGTTTGGGGCCAACCTACGAGCAGTACTTC. Its protein product is CASSLGPTYEQYF.

This clone was counted a few times. Its ends do not fully match the called genes, so a read error is possible. The chain carries TRBV13 and TRBJ2-4, with 7 bases identical to TRBD2. The CDR3 totals 13 residues. CDR1 and CDR2 (germline): PRHDT, FYEKMQ (reference sequence). The CDR3 spells CASSVGRENIQYF. CDR3 DNA sequence: TGTGCCAGCAGCGTAGGGAGGGAAAACATTCAGTACTTC.

V gene TRBV19 combines with J gene TRBJ2-1; no firm D call. Per the germline V gene, CDR1 is LNHDA and CDR2 is SQIVND (reference sequence). The CDR3 consists of 16 residues. V lost 2 bases and J 5 bases, leaving 16 bases between the germline ends. The CDR3 coding sequence is TGTGCCAGTAGTATACGAGGATTAACCGTAAACAATGAGCAGTTCTTC. This sequence encodes CASSIRGLTVNNEQFF.

The chain combines TRBV6-5 with TRBJ2-1; D unclear. This CDR3 is built from 11 residues. Trimming took off 8 bases at V and 7 bases at J, with 9 bases between the two ends. CDR1 and CDR2 from the germline V gene are MNHEY and SVGAGI. CDR3 in amino acids: CASFGRNEQFF. The DNA of the CDR3 is TGTGCCAGCTTTGGGCGGAATGAGCAGTTCTTC.

Comment on this clone: The sample carries other DNA sequences with the same CDR3. This chain links TRBV5-1 with TRBJ2-3; 10 positions agree with TRBD2. The germline V gene has CDR1 SGHRS and CDR2 YFSETQ. The length of the CDR3 is 15 residues. J lost 3 bases, V lost 0 bases, and 1 base had no gene match. As DNA, the CDR3 is TGCGCCAGCAGCTTGGCTAGCGGGAGTACAGATACGCAGTATTTT. Translation gives CASSLASGSTDTQYF.

On this clone itself: One junction end does not reproduce the germline sequence, and a read error may be involved. The chain employs TRBV27 and TRBJ1-1; D perhaps matches TRBD1 (5 bases). The CDR3 sequence is 12 residues long. Germline V CDR1 and CDR2: MNHEY, SMNVEV (reference sequence). CDR3 in amino acids: CASSSKGTGAFF. DNA for the CDR3: TGTGCCAGCAGTTCAAAGGGGACTGGAGCTTTCTTT.

V is TRBV19 and J is TRBJ1-1, with D hard to call. Per germline, CDR1 LNHDA and CDR2 SQIVND (reference sequence). The V and J ends lost 7 bases and 5 bases respectively, with 11 bases between them. The CDR3 contains 12 residues. The CDR3, as DNA: TGTGCCAGTATGGTCGGGGAGACTGAAGCTTTCTTT. Amino acid sequence: CASMVGETEAFF.

The chain joins TRBV7-8 to TRBJ2-7, with D tentatively TRBD1 or TRBD2 (5 bases each). Trimming took 1 base from V and 9 from J, leaving 16 bases between them. This CDR3 is 14 amino acids long. Germline lookup yields CDR1 SGHVS and CDR2 FQNEAQ. The CDR3 spells CASSLDGTTLGQYF. The CDR3 region has the DNA TGTGCCAGCAGCTTAGACGGGACCACTCTGGGGCAGTACTTC.

This clone was recorded once. CDR3 coding DNA: TGTGCCACCAGCAAATTCGGAAACTCCTACGAGCAGTACTTC. It yields the protein CATSKFGNSYEQYF. The chain joins TRBV15 to TRBJ2-7; no reliable D call. The CDR3 has 14 residues. Germline V lookup: CDR1 LNHNV, CDR2 YYDKDF (reference sequence). The V and J ends lost 4 bases and 0 bases respectively, with 10 bases between them.

This chain uses TRBV13 with TRBJ2-7; TRBD2 aligns across 13 bases. The trim removed 5 bases at V and 4 bases at J, leaving 11 bases unmatched. The CDR3 totals 17 residues. CDR1 is PRHDT, CDR2 FYEKMQ, per germline (reference sequence). The CDR3: CASSLGLAGQGPYEQYF. CDR3 DNA: TGTGCCAGCAGCCTGGGACTAGCGGGACAAGGGCCTTACGAGCAGTACTTC.

J is TRBJ1-3 and V is TRBV27; possibly TRBD1 for D (5 bases). Trimming cost V 6 bases and J 0 bases, with 18 bases left between them. CDR1 and CDR2 (germline): MNHEY, SMNVEV (reference sequence). The CDR3 has 17 residues. CDR3 sequence reads: CASRGSRDSRSGNTIYF. DNA of the CDR3: TGTGCCAGCAGAGGGAGCCGGGACTCCCGCTCTGGAAACACCATATATTTT.

The J gene is TRBJ1-2, the V gene TRBV19; D uncertain. Germline CDR1 LNHDA, CDR2 SQIVND (reference sequence). CDR3 length: 15 residues. Between the trimmed V and J ends, which lost 3 bases and 0 bases, there was a span of 11 bases. CDR3 sequence reads: CASSMLAVANYGYTF. The CDR3 DNA sequence: TGTGCCAGTAGTATGTTGGCGGTAGCTAACTATGGCTACACCTTC.

The rearrangement joins TRBV28 to TRBJ1-1, with 7 bases lining up with TRBD1. The CDR3 has 13 residues. The trim removed 5 bases at V and 7 bases at J, leaving 7 bases unmatched. CDR1 is MDHEN, CDR2 SYDVKM, per germline. CDR3 region: CASSPPGQFEAFF. CDR3 DNA: TGTGCCAGCAGTCCCCCGGGACAGTTTGAAGCTTTCTTT.

This chain's CDR3 is CASRTRLYYEQYF. Written as DNA, the CDR3 is TGTGCCAGCAGGACTAGACTCTACTACGAGCAGTACTTC. The chain has TRBV6-1 and TRBJ2-7; a possible D gene is TRBD2 (6 bases). Germline CDR1 and CDR2: MNHNS and SASEGT. Trimming removed 6 bases at V and 3 bases at J, with 12 bases between. The CDR3 runs 13 residues.

The chain has TRBV6-6 and TRBJ1-1, with unresolved D. Trimming shortened V by 6 bases and J by 1 base, and 9 bases separated the two germline ends. The CDR3 is made up of 13 amino acids. Per germline, CDR1 MNHNY and CDR2 SVGAGI (reference sequence). The chain's CDR3 is CASSYAGNTEAFF. The CDR3 bases are TGTGCCAGCAGCTACGCGGGGAACACTGAAGCTTTCTTT.

A remark on this clone: This sample includes further DNA sequences coding for the same CDR3. The rearrangement uses TRBV27 and TRBJ1-5; D call uncertain. Germline values: CDR1 MNHEY, CDR2 SMNVEV (reference sequence). The V and J ends lost 6 bases and 3 bases respectively, with 9 bases between them. The CDR3 loop spans 13 amino acids. The CDR3 DNA follows: TGTGCCAGCAGCGTCGGTCTCAATCAGCCCCAGCATTTT. Translation gives CASSVGLNQPQHF.